This T cell receptor beta chain stems from a study of cytomegalovirus exposure and HLA in healthy donors. The CDR3 consists of 16 residues. The PCR used 60 Vbeta and 13 Jbeta primers. Per the original methods: An analysis that came later counted 80 million or so unique TCR beta chains, around 12 million shared. Profiling relied on immunoSEQ multiplex PCR, and the TCRdb table lists in-frame clones only, not all of them. That table furnishes V, J and clone size, whereas the DNA furnished D and trimming. The sample has 150,000 to 200,000 clones; about 80% are singletons. In its sample, this clone was seen once. Its antigen is currently unknown. Study conclusions and caveats: In most subjects, TCR beta sequences reportedly gave accurate predictions of HLA-A and HLA-B alleles. Beyond CMV serostatus, there was no information to go on about immune exposure.

The sequence derives from a woman between 35 and 50 years old in good health and CMV-seronegative. The sequenced sample was PBMCs. The chain employs TRBV21-1 and TRBJ1-1. TRBV21-1 represents a pseudogene. The CDR3 coding sequence is TGTGCCAGCAGCGCACCCGGGGGGACATCGAACACTGAAGCTTTCTTT. Protein: CASSAPGGTSNTEAFF.